This T cell receptor beta chain was captured in a study of blood T cells in healthy people across ages. A J-beta primer mix and a sample-barcoded 5' primer were used in a second PCR of about 7 to 12 cycles. TCRdb redid the calling of the 5' RACE reads with MiXCR, one entry per CDR3 protein. Among under 2 million distinct CDR3 sequences listed, almost 35% were seen once. Extractions gave at least 6 micrograms of total RNA per sample. This clonotype was detected only a few times. The V and J ends lost 4 bases and 5 bases, in that order; junction bases with no gene match: 17. Germline V lookup: CDR1 SGHTA, CDR2 FQGNSA. The CDR3 loop spans 17 amino acids.

The clonotype comes from a woman in her 30s in good health. What was sequenced was blood. The chain combines TRBV7-2 with TRBJ2-7, with 7 bases lining up with TRBD2. Here the CDR3 reads CASSSPAGREFPHEQYF. CDR3 in DNA: TGTGCCAGCAGCTCCCCGGCTGGGCGGGAGTTTCCCCACGAGCAGTACTTC. Together with reference TRBV7-2 and TRBJ2-7, the CDR3 gives the full variable domain: GAGVSQSPSNKVTEKGKDVELRCDPISGHTALYWYRQSLGQGLEFLIYFQGNSAPDKSGLPSDRFSAERTGGSVSTLTIQRTQQEDSAVYLCASSSPAGREFPHEQYFGPGTRLTVT.